The TCR beta chain described here comes from a study of blood T cell repertoires in COVID-19. Here immunoSEQ multiplex PCR was the method, and the copy in TCRdb shows in-frame clones only, minus some. The sample contains some 370,000 clones, about 90% of which appear only once. CDR1 SGHNT and CDR2 YENEEA come from the germline V gene. The CDR3 extends over 14 amino acids. V lost 4 bases to trimming and J lost 8 bases; unmatched junction nucleotides: 5. This chain uses TRBV11-3 with TRBJ2-2; 9 nucleotides match TRBD2. This TCR was recovered from a young woman with COVID-19, enrolled during active disease. Sequencing input: peripheral blood. CDR3 protein: CASSSGLAGGELFF. In nucleotides, the CDR3 is TGTGCCAGCAGCTCGGGACTAGCTGGAGGGGAGCTGTTTTTT.